Below are 31 T cell receptor beta chains sequenced from a single sample in a study of blood T cell repertoires in COVID-19. Clones were read by immunoSEQ multiplex PCR, and TCRdb kept only the in-frame ones, dropping some. The data hold around 150,000 clones, with 87% observed a single time. Material: peripheral blood. The receptors come from a man aged 50 to 60 with active COVID-19.

The V and J genes are TRBV27 and TRBJ2-5, with a possible D match to TRBD2 (7 bases). V lost 8 bases to trimming and J lost 1 base, with 17 bases between them. Germline V lookup: CDR1 MNHEY, CDR2 SMNVEV (reference sequence). The CDR3 sequence is 15 residues long. CDR3 in amino acids: CASWPEGGLQETQYF. In DNA, the CDR3 is TGTGCCAGCTGGCCGGAGGGGGGGCTCCAAGAGACCCAGTACTTC.

This chain's CDR3 is CASSNRVNSPLHF. For the CDR3, the DNA is TGTGCCAGTAGCAACAGGGTTAATTCACCCCTCCACTTT. The chain recombines TRBV19 with TRBJ1-6, with D perhaps TRBD1 (6 bases). Germline assignment: CDR1 LNHDA and CDR2 SQIVND (reference sequence). The CDR3 is 13 residues long. V lost 6 bases to trimming and J lost 6 bases, with 9 bases between them.

The J gene is TRBJ2-7, the V gene TRBV12-1; the table assigns TRBD1, which was not confirmed against the DNA. TRBV12-1 is annotated as a pseudogene. The length of the CDR3 is 14 residues. The CDR3 DNA reads TGTGCCAGCAGCTTACGGACAGCCTCCTACGAGCAGTACTTC. Translated, it gives CASSLRTASYEQYF.

The chain carries TRBV12-5 and TRBJ1-1; 8 bases are a match to TRBD1. Per the germline V gene, CDR1 is LGHNT and CDR2 is FRNRAP. Unmatched junction bases numbered 12, after V lost 0 bases and J lost 6 bases. There are 17 residues in the CDR3. DNA for the CDR3: TGTGCTAGTGGTTTGGTACTAGTAAAGGACAGGGAACCTGAAGCTTTCTTT. Its translation: CASGLVLVKDREPEAFF.

This chain links TRBV7-6 with TRBJ2-3; D is undetermined. This CDR3 comprises 12 residues. Looked up from germline, CDR1 is SGHVS and CDR2 is FNYEAQ. Between the trimmed V and J ends, which lost 5 bases and 3 bases, there was a span of 6 bases. This chain's CDR3 is CASSPITDTQYF. CDR3 bases: TGTGCCAGCAGCCCTATAACAGATACGCAGTATTTT.

The V call is TRBV5-4, the J call TRBJ2-2, with a possible D match to TRBD2 (6 bases). Trimming stripped 4 bases from V and 5 bases from J, with 15 bases between. CDR1 is SGHNT, CDR2 YYREEE, per germline (reference sequence). This CDR3 has 15 residues. CDR3 amino acids: CASSLDYGPTGELFF. As DNA, the CDR3 is TGTGCCAGCAGCCTGGACTACGGCCCTACCGGGGAGCTGTTTTTT. Complete variable domain (other parts from reference TRBV5-4 and TRBJ2-2): ETGVTQSPTHLIKTRGQQVTLRCSSQSGHNTVSWYQQALGQGPQFIFQYYREEENGRGNFPPRFSGLQFPNYSSELNVNALELDDSALYLCASSLDYGPTGELFFGEGSRLTVL.

The chain employs TRBV3-1 (or the pseudogene TRBV3-2) and TRBJ2-7; 10 bases map to TRBD1. The germline V gene encodes CDR1 LGHDT and CDR2 YNNKEL (reference sequence). Trimming removed 1 base from V and 6 bases from J; junction bases left unmatched: 0. CDR3 length equals 13 residues. CDR3 sequence reads: CASSQGTGGEQYF. For the CDR3, the DNA is TGTGCCAGCAGCCAAGGGACAGGGGGCGAGCAGTACTTC.

The V gene is TRBV6-5, the J gene TRBJ2-7, with TRBD2 as a possible D gene (8 bases). This CDR3 spans 15 amino acids. The germline gives CDR1 MNHEY, CDR2 SVGAGI. Trimming removed 3 bases from V and 0 bases from J, with 12 bases in between. In DNA form, the CDR3 reads TGTGCCAGCAGTTATAGCGGGACAGCCTCCTACGAGCAGTACTTC. It yields the protein CASSYSGTASYEQYF.

The rearrangement uses TRBV5-8 and TRBJ2-3; 7 nucleotides line up with TRBD1. The V segment lost 4 bases and the J segment 1 base; nucleotides outside the gene matches: 9. Germline assignment: CDR1 SGHTS and CDR2 YDEGEE. CDR3 length equals 16 residues. The CDR3 region has the DNA TGTGCCAGCAGCGTGACAGGGTACATGGGCACAGATACGCAGTATTTT. Its protein product is CASSVTGYMGTDTQYF.

This clone was found a few times. The V and J genes are TRBV19 and TRBJ1-3; D gene uncertain. The CDR3 is 15 residues long. V gave up 3 bases and J gave up 4 bases, with 13 bases separating them. Looked up from germline, CDR1 is LNHDA and CDR2 is SQIVND (reference sequence). The CDR3 loop is CASSIRRSGGNTIYF. CDR3 DNA: TGTGCCAGTAGTATCCGGAGATCGGGAGGAAACACCATATATTTT.

The chain carries TRBV4-1 and TRBJ2-7, with D unclear. The V end lost 1 base, the J end lost 1 base, and 11 bases lay between the germline ends. The CDR3 spans 15 residues. Germline V gene lookup returns CDR1 MGHRA and CDR2 YSYEKL. CDR3 sequence: CASSQVSTASYEQYF. In nucleotides, the CDR3 is TGCGCCAGCAGCCAAGTGAGCACCGCGTCCTACGAGCAGTACTTC.

The chain combines TRBV4-3 with TRBJ1-1; D remains ambiguous. Germline V CDR1 and CDR2: LGHNA, YSLEER. The ends were cut back, 0 bases at V and 2 bases at J, with 7 bases in the middle. The length of the CDR3 is 14 residues. DNA of the CDR3: TGCGCCAGCAGCCAAGATTTCGTCAACACTGAAGCTTTCTTT. Amino acids: CASSQDFVNTEAFF.

The chain links TRBV5-1 to TRBJ2-7; tentative D call: TRBD1 (6 bases). The germline gives CDR1 SGHRS, CDR2 YFSETQ. Trimming left V 3 bases short and J 0 bases short, with 13 bases between. The CDR3 extends over 15 amino acids. CDR3 residues: CASSSTGTSSYEQYF. CDR3 DNA sequence: TGCGCCAGCAGCTCGACCGGGACAAGCTCCTACGAGCAGTACTTC.

The CDR3: CASSGASSGDPDTQYF. In DNA form, the CDR3 reads TGTGCCAGCAGCGGCGCGTCTAGCGGGGACCCAGATACGCAGTATTTT. The chain carries TRBV5-4 and TRBJ2-3; 9 nucleotides align to TRBD2. Per germline, CDR1 SGHNT and CDR2 YYREEE (reference sequence). V lost 4 bases, J lost 4 bases, and 10 bases stayed unmatched. There are 16 residues in the CDR3. Full variable domain (remainder filled in from reference TRBV5-4 and TRBJ2-3): ETGVTQSPTHLIKTRGQQVTLRCSSQSGHNTVSWYQQALGQGPQFIFQYYREEENGRGNFPPRFSGLQFPNYSSELNVNALELDDSALYLCASSGASSGDPDTQYFGPGTRLTVL.

The CDR3 is CASSLSGDEKLFF. CDR3 DNA sequence: TGTGCCAGCAGCTTATCAGGGGACGAAAAACTGTTTTTT. The V gene is TRBV7-2, the J gene TRBJ1-4; the D gene is possibly TRBD1 (6 bases). Trimming cost V 2 bases and J 8 bases, with 9 bases left between them. The CDR3 loop spans 13 amino acids. Germline loops: CDR1 SGHTA, CDR2 FQGNSA.

The chain couples TRBV20-1 to TRBJ2-7, with D unclear. Trimming left V 3 bases short and J 0 bases short, with 6 bases between. Looked up from germline, CDR1 is DFQATT and CDR2 is SNEGSKA (reference sequence). The CDR3 extends over 12 amino acids. CDR3 sequence (DNA): TGCAGTGCTAGTCTAAGCTCCTACGAGCAGTACTTC. Translated, it gives CSASLSSYEQYF.

This chain connects TRBV7-3 to TRBJ2-1; 11 nucleotides match TRBD2. Looked up from germline, CDR1 is SGHTA and CDR2 is FQGTGA. The length of the CDR3 is 15 residues. J lost 9 bases, V lost 4 bases, and 8 bases had no gene match. CDR3 loop: CASSSTSGGATEQFF. CDR3 bases: TGTGCCAGCAGCTCCACTAGCGGGGGTGCCACTGAGCAGTTCTTC.

The chain has TRBV5-1 and TRBJ2-7; TRBD1 matches 9 bases. This CDR3 region has 14 residues. The V and J ends lost 4 bases and 3 bases, in that order; junction bases with no gene match: 5. Per the germline V gene, CDR1 is SGHRS and CDR2 is YFSETQ. CDR3 nucleotide sequence: TGCGCCAGCAGCGGATACAGGGGGCACTACGAGCAGTACTTC. Encoded protein: CASSGYRGHYEQYF.

This clone was detected only a few times. Other nucleotide sequences in the sample specify the same CDR3. The V call is TRBV27, the J call TRBJ2-1; TRBD2 agrees at 7 bases. The CDR3 spans 14 residues. J was trimmed by 2 bases and V by 3 bases; bases with no gene match: 1. Germline V gives CDR1 MNHEY, CDR2 SMNVEV (reference sequence). The DNA for the CDR3 is TGTGCCAGCAGTTTGGGGGGGACCTACAATGAGCAGTTCTTC. The encoded protein is CASSLGGTYNEQFF.

The V call is TRBV10-1, the J call TRBJ2-1; D may be TRBD1 (5 bases). Per the germline V gene, CDR1 is WNHNN and CDR2 is SYGVQD (reference sequence). The V and J ends lost 9 bases and 7 bases respectively, with 13 bases between them. The CDR3 runs 12 residues. CDR3 DNA sequence: TGCGCCAGGTCAAAGGGGTGGAATGAGCAGTTCTTC. This codes for CARSKGWNEQFF.

V is TRBV7-3 and J is TRBJ2-1, with a weak D call TRBD2 (7 bases). The germline V gene encodes CDR1 SGHTA and CDR2 FQGTGA. V was trimmed by 5 bases and J by 4 bases, leaving 21 bases between them. The CDR3 consists of 17 residues. CDR3 sequence: CASSPKGGGLIYNEQFF. In DNA, the CDR3 is TGTGCCAGCAGCCCGAAGGGCGGGGGCCTGATATACAATGAGCAGTTCTTC.

The chain uses TRBV4-1 and TRBJ1-5; no clear D. Germline-derived CDR1 and CDR2 are MGHRA and YSYEKL. V was pared by 3 bases and J by 3 bases, with 6 bases between. The CDR3 extends over 13 amino acids. CDR3 coding DNA: TGCGCCAGCAGCCAGCGGGCCAATCAGCCCCAGCATTTT. It specifies CASSQRANQPQHF.

The V call is TRBV7-2, the J call TRBJ2-7, with TRBD2 as a possible D gene (5 bases). The CDR3 extends over 17 amino acids. V lost 1 base, J lost 6 bases, and 22 bases lay in between. Germline V lookup: CDR1 SGHTA, CDR2 FQGNSA. This CDR3 reads CASSLVWIQASQGEQYF. The CDR3 region has the DNA TGTGCCAGCAGCTTAGTTTGGATCCAGGCTAGCCAAGGCGAGCAGTACTTC.

The V gene is TRBV5-1, the J gene TRBJ1-2, with D uncertain. The V end lost 3 bases, the J end lost 3 bases, and 6 bases lay between the germline ends. The germline V gene has CDR1 SGHRS and CDR2 YFSETQ. The length of the CDR3 is 12 residues. As DNA, the CDR3 is TGCGCCAGCAGCTCCGGGGACTATGGCTACACCTTC. Translated: CASSSGDYGYTF. Using reference TRBV5-1 and TRBJ1-2 for the parts outside the CDR3, the full variable domain is KAGVTQTPRYLIKTRGQQVTLSCSPISGHRSVSWYQQTPGQGLQFLFEYFSETQRNKGNFPGRFSGRQFSNSRSEMNVSTLELGDSALYLCASSSGDYGYTFGSGTRLTVV.

The chain carries TRBV11-3 and TRBJ2-2; the D gene is possibly TRBD1 (6 bases). Germline V gene data show CDR1 as SGHNT and CDR2 as YENEEA. The CDR3 is made up of 13 amino acids. V lost 5 bases, J lost 6 bases, and 10 bases lay in between. The CDR3 reads CASSLQGSGELFF. Here the CDR3 DNA reads TGTGCCAGCAGCCTACAGGGCTCCGGGGAGCTGTTTTTT.

V gene TRBV9 combines with J gene TRBJ1-2; no clear D gene. V lost 2 bases and J 1 base, leaving 6 bases between the germline ends. CDR1 and CDR2 from the germline V gene are SGDLS and YYNGEE. The CDR3 contains 13 residues. This CDR3 is CASSVEINYGYTF. The CDR3 nucleotides read TGTGCCAGCAGCGTGGAGATTAACTATGGCTACACCTTC.

The rearrangement links TRBV18 to TRBJ2-6; 9 nucleotides match TRBD1. V lost 4 bases to trimming and J lost 0 bases; unmatched junction nucleotides: 4. There are 17 residues in the CDR3. CDR1 is KGHSH and CDR2 is LQKENI in the germline V gene. CDR3 sequence (DNA): TGTGCCAGCTCACGGGACAGGGTGCCCTCTGGGGCCAACGTCCTGACTTTC. This codes for CASSRDRVPSGANVLTF.

The count of this clone is one. The genes are TRBV24-1 and TRBJ1-4; TRBD1 aligns across 8 bases. The J segment lost 6 bases and the V segment lost 4 bases, leaving 12 bases of the junction unmatched. CDR3 length equals 17 residues. Germline V lookup: CDR1 KGHDR, CDR2 SFDVKD. CDR3 nucleotides: TGTGCCACCAGTGAGTACCCGGGACAGGCGGACGATGAAAAACTGTTTTTT. Protein sequence: CATSEYPGQADDEKLFF.

As to this clone: Other DNA sequences in this sample translate to the same CDR3. The chain combines TRBV5-4 with TRBJ1-1; weak D call: TRBD1 (5 bases). Trimming took 2 bases from V and 5 from J, leaving 10 bases between them. This CDR3 contains 13 residues. Germline V gene data show CDR1 as SGHNT and CDR2 as YYREEE (reference sequence). The CDR3 is CASSLTGGTEAFF. The CDR3 DNA follows: TGTGCCAGCAGCTTAACGGGGGGTACTGAAGCTTTCTTT. Using reference TRBV5-4 and TRBJ1-1 for the parts outside the CDR3, the full variable domain is ETGVTQSPTHLIKTRGQQVTLRCSSQSGHNTVSWYQQALGQGPQFIFQYYREEENGRGNFPPRFSGLQFPNYSSELNVNALELDDSALYLCASSLTGGTEAFFGQGTRLTVV.

The chain recombines TRBV16 with TRBJ1-6, with unresolved D. This CDR3 is 16 amino acids long. Trimming cost V 5 bases and J 7 bases, with 18 bases left between them. Germline lookup yields CDR1 KGHSY and CDR2 FQNENV. CDR3 in DNA: TGTGCCAGCAGCACAGTTTTAACGGCCGCCAATTCACCCCTCCACTTT. Translated, it gives CASSTVLTAANSPLHF. Complete variable domain (other parts from reference TRBV16 and TRBJ1-6): GEEVAQTPKHLVRGEGQKAKLYCAPIKGHSYVFWYQQVLKNEFKFLISFQNENVFDETGMPKERFSAKCLPNSPCSLEIQATKLEDSAVYFCASSTVLTAANSPLHFGNGTRLTVT.

This clone came up a few times. V and J are TRBV7-9 and TRBJ1-6; no definite D call. V was pared by 1 base and J by 9 bases, with 10 bases between. The CDR3 length is 14 residues. CDR1 and CDR2 (germline): SEHNR, FQNEAQ (reference sequence). The CDR3 DNA sequence: TGTGCCAGCAGCTTAGACTTACTTGCTTCACCCCTCCACTTT. Translating gives CASSLDLLASPLHF.